This T cell receptor (beta chain) comes out of a study of T cells in Graves' hyperthyroidism and ophthalmopathy. Findings of the study overall: A model of 13 V-J features distinguished ophthalmopathy from stable hyperthyroidism. Ophthalmopathy got predicted by the model a median around 6.6 months before its onset.

Authors of the study amplified TCR beta CDR3 regions from RNA transcripts. The HTBI primer set was used in a first-round RT-PCR of the TCR CDR3. Using its own MiXCR run on the multiplex PCR reads, TCRdb lists one record per CDR3 protein. This sample has about 500,000 distinct CDR3 sequences, with 14% found just once. There are many counts of this clonotype. Its antigen is currently unknown. CDR3 length: 15 residues. J lost 4 bases, V lost 1 base, and 2 bases had no gene match. CDR1 and CDR2 (germline): MNHEY, SMNVEV (reference sequence). The TCR comes from a woman under 30 with Graves' hyperthyroidism. Sequences were obtained from blood. The V gene is TRBV27, the J gene TRBJ1-5; 9 bases fit TRBD1. CDR3 protein: CASSLYRGPNQPQHF. As DNA, the CDR3 is TGTGCCAGCAGTTTATACAGGGGGCCGAATCAGCCCCAGCATTTT.